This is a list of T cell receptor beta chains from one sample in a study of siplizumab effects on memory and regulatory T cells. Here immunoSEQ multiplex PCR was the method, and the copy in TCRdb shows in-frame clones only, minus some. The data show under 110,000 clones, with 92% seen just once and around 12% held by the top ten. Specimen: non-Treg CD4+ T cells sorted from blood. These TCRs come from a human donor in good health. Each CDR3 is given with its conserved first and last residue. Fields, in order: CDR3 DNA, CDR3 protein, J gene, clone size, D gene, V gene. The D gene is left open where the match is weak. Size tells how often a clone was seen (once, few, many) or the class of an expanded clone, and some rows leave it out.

CDR3 DNA: TGCGCCAGCAGTGGAATAGCGACTTACAATGAGCAGTTCTTC
CDR3 protein: CASSGIATYNEQFF
J gene: TRBJ2-1
clone size: NA
D gene: NA
V gene: TRBV10-2

CDR3 DNA: TGTGCCAGCAGCCGGGGGAACACTGAAGCTTTCTTT
CDR3 protein: CASSRGNTEAFF
J gene: TRBJ1-1
clone size: once
D gene: NA
V gene: TRBV7-9

CDR3 DNA: TGTGCCAGCAGTCAAACAGGGGGCCTCACAGATACGCAGTATTTT
CDR3 protein: CASSQTGGLTDTQYF
J gene: TRBJ2-3
clone size: NA
D gene: TRBD1
V gene: TRBV5-6

CDR3 DNA: TGTGCCAGCAGCTTTGGGACAGGGGGGAATGAAAAACTGTTTTTT
CDR3 protein: CASSFGTGGNEKLFF
J gene: TRBJ1-4
clone size: NA
D gene: TRBD1
V gene: TRBV9

CDR3 DNA: TGTGCCAGTAGTATAGTTTTCAAGTATGATCAGCCCCAGCATTTT
CDR3 protein: CASSIVFKYDQPQHF
J gene: TRBJ1-5
clone size: NA
D gene: NA
V gene: TRBV19

CDR3 DNA: TGTGCCAGCACCCGTCTGATAGGCCTCGGGAACTATGGCTACACCTTC
CDR3 protein: CASTRLIGLGNYGYTF
J gene: TRBJ1-2
clone size: NA
D gene: NA
V gene: TRBV28

CDR3 DNA: TGTGCCAGCAGCGCAGAGACTAGCGGAAGGTCCCAGCTGTTTTTT
CDR3 protein: CASSAETSGRSQLFF
J gene: TRBJ2-2
clone size: NA
D gene: TRBD2
V gene: TRBV9

CDR3 DNA: TGTGCCAGCAGCCGTGGGGACACTGAAAAACTGTTTTTT
CDR3 protein: CASSRGDTEKLFF
J gene: TRBJ1-4
clone size: once
D gene: NA
V gene: TRBV11-3

CDR3 DNA: TGTGCCAGCAGCATTAACAGGGGTTGGGCAGATACGCAGTATTTT
CDR3 protein: CASSINRGWADTQYF
J gene: TRBJ2-3
clone size: NA
D gene: NA
V gene: TRBV21-1

CDR3 DNA: TGTGCCAGCAGCTTAGTTCGGACCGGGGAGCTGTTTTTT
CDR3 protein: CASSLVRTGELFF
J gene: TRBJ2-2
clone size: few
D gene: NA
V gene: TRBV11-2

CDR3 DNA: TGTGCCCGGGCGGCTGGAAACATTCAGTACTTC
CDR3 protein: CARAAGNIQYF
J gene: TRBJ2-4
clone size: NA
D gene: NA
V gene: TRBV30

CDR3 DNA: TGTGCCAGCAGCCCCCTGGGGAGAGGTAGCGGGAGGGGCGATAATGAGCAGTTCTTC
CDR3 protein: CASSPLGRGSGRGDNEQFF
J gene: TRBJ2-1
clone size: NA
D gene: TRBD2
V gene: TRBV4-2

CDR3 DNA: TGTGCCAGCAGCCAACATCTCCAAGAGACCCAGTACTTC
CDR3 protein: CASSQHLQETQYF
J gene: TRBJ2-5
clone size: NA
D gene: NA
V gene: TRBV14

CDR3 DNA: TGTGCCAGCAGCCTCCTGACTAGCGGGAGGTCAGGGGAGCAGTTCTTC
CDR3 protein: CASSLLTSGRSGEQFF
J gene: TRBJ2-1
clone size: NA
D gene: TRBD2
V gene: TRBV5-4

CDR3 DNA: TGTGCCTGGAGAAGGACGAGTGTGAATGAGCAGTTCTTC
CDR3 protein: CAWRRTSVNEQFF
J gene: TRBJ2-1
clone size: NA
D gene: NA
V gene: TRBV30

CDR3 DNA: TGTGCCAGTAGTCCAGGGGGCTTTGGCTACACCTTC
CDR3 protein: CASSPGGFGYTF
J gene: TRBJ1-2
clone size: NA
D gene: TRBD1
V gene: TRBV19

CDR3 DNA: TGTGCCAGCAGTGGGAGACTCCGGGACAGGGATGTTTTCTTT
CDR3 protein: CASSGRLRDRDVFF
J gene: TRBJ1-1
clone size: NA
D gene: TRBD1
V gene: TRBV6-1

CDR3 DNA: TGTGCCAGCAGCAAAAGGGCTTTTGGGGATGAGCAGTTCTTC
CDR3 protein: CASSKRAFGDEQFF
J gene: TRBJ2-1
clone size: NA
D gene: NA
V gene: TRBV27

CDR3 DNA: TGTGCCAGCAGCCTGTATACCCTATACAATGAGCAGTTCTTC
CDR3 protein: CASSLYTLYNEQFF
J gene: TRBJ2-1
clone size: NA
D gene: NA
V gene: TRBV7-2

CDR3 DNA: TGTGCCAGTACCAATATACACAGGGGTAGCACTGAAGCTTTCTTT
CDR3 protein: CASTNIHRGSTEAFF
J gene: TRBJ1-1
clone size: once
D gene: TRBD1
V gene: TRBV19

CDR3 DNA: TGTGCCAGCAGCTTATCGACAGACTACGAGCAGTACTTC
CDR3 protein: CASSLSTDYEQYF
J gene: TRBJ2-7
clone size: NA
D gene: NA
V gene: TRBV7-9

CDR3 DNA: TGTGCCAGCAGCCAGAAGGGTGTTGCAGATACGCAGTATTTT
CDR3 protein: CASSQKGVADTQYF
J gene: TRBJ2-3
clone size: few
D gene: NA
V gene: TRBV4-2

CDR3 DNA: TGTGCCTTTCAGACAGGGGGCAGCTCTGGGGCCAACGTCCTGACTTTC
CDR3 protein: CAFQTGGSSGANVLTF
J gene: TRBJ2-6
clone size: NA
D gene: TRBD1
V gene: TRBV7-9

CDR3 DNA: TGTGCCCTGGAAGGGCAGAGGGTCGATTTGGGCTACACCTTC
CDR3 protein: CALEGQRVDLGYTF
J gene: TRBJ1-2
clone size: NA
D gene: NA
V gene: TRBV30

CDR3 DNA: TGCAGCGTTGGTCCGGGAGGCACAGATACGCAGTATTTT
CDR3 protein: CSVGPGGTDTQYF
J gene: TRBJ2-3
clone size: NA
D gene: NA
V gene: TRBV29-1

CDR3 DNA: TGTGCCAGCAGCCCGGACAGGGACTATGGCTACACCTTC
CDR3 protein: CASSPDRDYGYTF
J gene: TRBJ1-2
clone size: NA
D gene: TRBD1
V gene: TRBV5-6

CDR3 DNA: TGTGCCAGCAGCTTTGGGCTGGGAACGCAAGAGACCCAGTACTTC
CDR3 protein: CASSFGLGTQETQYF
J gene: TRBJ2-5
clone size: NA
D gene: NA
V gene: TRBV11-2

CDR3 DNA: TGCGCCAGCAGCTTGGAAGGACGGGATAATGAAAAACTGTTTTTT
CDR3 protein: CASSLEGRDNEKLFF
J gene: TRBJ1-4
clone size: NA
D gene: NA
V gene: TRBV5-1